This T cell receptor beta chain stems from a study of early T cells in non-severe SARS-CoV-2 infection. A word on this clonotype: The antigen remains undetermined.

Tagging with unique molecular identifiers was applied to individual cDNA molecules. A single record per CDR3 protein comes from TCRdb applying MiXCR to the 5' RACE reads. In the table there are just over 95,000 distinct CDR3 sequences, around 10% of which are singletons. Germline CDR1 MRHNA, CDR2 SNTAGT. The V end lost 2 bases, the J end lost 1 base, and 11 bases lay between the germline ends. This CDR3 comprises 16 residues. General observations from the study: Anti-spike CD8 responses were favored by VDJdb matching, which missed private and CD4 specificities.

This clonotype was sampled from an adult who was a healthcare worker with PCR-confirmed SARS-CoV-2 infection or an uninfected control (not recorded which). This rearrangement joins TRBV6-4 to TRBJ2-2; no firm D call. This specimen was whole blood, taken at baseline. The CDR3 reads CASSDSGQLNTGELFF. The DNA of the CDR3 is TGTGCCAGCAGTGACAGTGGGCAGTTGAACACCGGGGAGCTGTTTTTT.